This TCR beta chain was observed in a study of blood T cell repertoires in COVID-19. Background on the study: COVID-19 samples collected from the United States, Italy and Spain covered acute and convalescent phases. The analysed material was cDNA or gDNA that came from T cells, B-cell-depleted T cells, or PBMCs.

One Seattle source followed patients from active infection through their disease course. This clone was picked up one time. Per the original methods: It was from reference gene primer amplification that nucleated cell counts were estimated. This table comes from immunoSEQ multiplex PCR, and its TCRdb copy is limited to in-frame clones, with some not included. V and J calls and clone size are as listed in that table; D and trimming were resolved from the DNA. The sample holds tens of thousands of clones, just under 75% seen once. The CDR3 runs to 17 residues. Germline trimming cut 1 base from V and 6 bases from J; bases unmatched to any gene: 14. Germline loops: CDR1 SGHRS, CDR2 YFSETQ.

The rearrangement joins TRBV5-1 to TRBJ1-2; 8 bases map to TRBD1. Sequencing used peripheral blood. This TCR was recovered from a woman in her 70s with COVID-19, enrolled during active disease. CDR3 residues: CASSLHGQGMGPDGYTF. The CDR3, as DNA: TGCGCCAGCAGCTTGCACGGACAGGGAATGGGGCCTGATGGCTACACCTTC. The full variable domain, rest sourced from reference TRBV5-1 and TRBJ1-2, is KAGVTQTPRYLIKTRGQQVTLSCSPISGHRSVSWYQQTPGQGLQFLFEYFSETQRNKGNFPGRFSGRQFSNSRSEMNVSTLELGDSALYLCASSLHGQGMGPDGYTFGSGTRLTVV.